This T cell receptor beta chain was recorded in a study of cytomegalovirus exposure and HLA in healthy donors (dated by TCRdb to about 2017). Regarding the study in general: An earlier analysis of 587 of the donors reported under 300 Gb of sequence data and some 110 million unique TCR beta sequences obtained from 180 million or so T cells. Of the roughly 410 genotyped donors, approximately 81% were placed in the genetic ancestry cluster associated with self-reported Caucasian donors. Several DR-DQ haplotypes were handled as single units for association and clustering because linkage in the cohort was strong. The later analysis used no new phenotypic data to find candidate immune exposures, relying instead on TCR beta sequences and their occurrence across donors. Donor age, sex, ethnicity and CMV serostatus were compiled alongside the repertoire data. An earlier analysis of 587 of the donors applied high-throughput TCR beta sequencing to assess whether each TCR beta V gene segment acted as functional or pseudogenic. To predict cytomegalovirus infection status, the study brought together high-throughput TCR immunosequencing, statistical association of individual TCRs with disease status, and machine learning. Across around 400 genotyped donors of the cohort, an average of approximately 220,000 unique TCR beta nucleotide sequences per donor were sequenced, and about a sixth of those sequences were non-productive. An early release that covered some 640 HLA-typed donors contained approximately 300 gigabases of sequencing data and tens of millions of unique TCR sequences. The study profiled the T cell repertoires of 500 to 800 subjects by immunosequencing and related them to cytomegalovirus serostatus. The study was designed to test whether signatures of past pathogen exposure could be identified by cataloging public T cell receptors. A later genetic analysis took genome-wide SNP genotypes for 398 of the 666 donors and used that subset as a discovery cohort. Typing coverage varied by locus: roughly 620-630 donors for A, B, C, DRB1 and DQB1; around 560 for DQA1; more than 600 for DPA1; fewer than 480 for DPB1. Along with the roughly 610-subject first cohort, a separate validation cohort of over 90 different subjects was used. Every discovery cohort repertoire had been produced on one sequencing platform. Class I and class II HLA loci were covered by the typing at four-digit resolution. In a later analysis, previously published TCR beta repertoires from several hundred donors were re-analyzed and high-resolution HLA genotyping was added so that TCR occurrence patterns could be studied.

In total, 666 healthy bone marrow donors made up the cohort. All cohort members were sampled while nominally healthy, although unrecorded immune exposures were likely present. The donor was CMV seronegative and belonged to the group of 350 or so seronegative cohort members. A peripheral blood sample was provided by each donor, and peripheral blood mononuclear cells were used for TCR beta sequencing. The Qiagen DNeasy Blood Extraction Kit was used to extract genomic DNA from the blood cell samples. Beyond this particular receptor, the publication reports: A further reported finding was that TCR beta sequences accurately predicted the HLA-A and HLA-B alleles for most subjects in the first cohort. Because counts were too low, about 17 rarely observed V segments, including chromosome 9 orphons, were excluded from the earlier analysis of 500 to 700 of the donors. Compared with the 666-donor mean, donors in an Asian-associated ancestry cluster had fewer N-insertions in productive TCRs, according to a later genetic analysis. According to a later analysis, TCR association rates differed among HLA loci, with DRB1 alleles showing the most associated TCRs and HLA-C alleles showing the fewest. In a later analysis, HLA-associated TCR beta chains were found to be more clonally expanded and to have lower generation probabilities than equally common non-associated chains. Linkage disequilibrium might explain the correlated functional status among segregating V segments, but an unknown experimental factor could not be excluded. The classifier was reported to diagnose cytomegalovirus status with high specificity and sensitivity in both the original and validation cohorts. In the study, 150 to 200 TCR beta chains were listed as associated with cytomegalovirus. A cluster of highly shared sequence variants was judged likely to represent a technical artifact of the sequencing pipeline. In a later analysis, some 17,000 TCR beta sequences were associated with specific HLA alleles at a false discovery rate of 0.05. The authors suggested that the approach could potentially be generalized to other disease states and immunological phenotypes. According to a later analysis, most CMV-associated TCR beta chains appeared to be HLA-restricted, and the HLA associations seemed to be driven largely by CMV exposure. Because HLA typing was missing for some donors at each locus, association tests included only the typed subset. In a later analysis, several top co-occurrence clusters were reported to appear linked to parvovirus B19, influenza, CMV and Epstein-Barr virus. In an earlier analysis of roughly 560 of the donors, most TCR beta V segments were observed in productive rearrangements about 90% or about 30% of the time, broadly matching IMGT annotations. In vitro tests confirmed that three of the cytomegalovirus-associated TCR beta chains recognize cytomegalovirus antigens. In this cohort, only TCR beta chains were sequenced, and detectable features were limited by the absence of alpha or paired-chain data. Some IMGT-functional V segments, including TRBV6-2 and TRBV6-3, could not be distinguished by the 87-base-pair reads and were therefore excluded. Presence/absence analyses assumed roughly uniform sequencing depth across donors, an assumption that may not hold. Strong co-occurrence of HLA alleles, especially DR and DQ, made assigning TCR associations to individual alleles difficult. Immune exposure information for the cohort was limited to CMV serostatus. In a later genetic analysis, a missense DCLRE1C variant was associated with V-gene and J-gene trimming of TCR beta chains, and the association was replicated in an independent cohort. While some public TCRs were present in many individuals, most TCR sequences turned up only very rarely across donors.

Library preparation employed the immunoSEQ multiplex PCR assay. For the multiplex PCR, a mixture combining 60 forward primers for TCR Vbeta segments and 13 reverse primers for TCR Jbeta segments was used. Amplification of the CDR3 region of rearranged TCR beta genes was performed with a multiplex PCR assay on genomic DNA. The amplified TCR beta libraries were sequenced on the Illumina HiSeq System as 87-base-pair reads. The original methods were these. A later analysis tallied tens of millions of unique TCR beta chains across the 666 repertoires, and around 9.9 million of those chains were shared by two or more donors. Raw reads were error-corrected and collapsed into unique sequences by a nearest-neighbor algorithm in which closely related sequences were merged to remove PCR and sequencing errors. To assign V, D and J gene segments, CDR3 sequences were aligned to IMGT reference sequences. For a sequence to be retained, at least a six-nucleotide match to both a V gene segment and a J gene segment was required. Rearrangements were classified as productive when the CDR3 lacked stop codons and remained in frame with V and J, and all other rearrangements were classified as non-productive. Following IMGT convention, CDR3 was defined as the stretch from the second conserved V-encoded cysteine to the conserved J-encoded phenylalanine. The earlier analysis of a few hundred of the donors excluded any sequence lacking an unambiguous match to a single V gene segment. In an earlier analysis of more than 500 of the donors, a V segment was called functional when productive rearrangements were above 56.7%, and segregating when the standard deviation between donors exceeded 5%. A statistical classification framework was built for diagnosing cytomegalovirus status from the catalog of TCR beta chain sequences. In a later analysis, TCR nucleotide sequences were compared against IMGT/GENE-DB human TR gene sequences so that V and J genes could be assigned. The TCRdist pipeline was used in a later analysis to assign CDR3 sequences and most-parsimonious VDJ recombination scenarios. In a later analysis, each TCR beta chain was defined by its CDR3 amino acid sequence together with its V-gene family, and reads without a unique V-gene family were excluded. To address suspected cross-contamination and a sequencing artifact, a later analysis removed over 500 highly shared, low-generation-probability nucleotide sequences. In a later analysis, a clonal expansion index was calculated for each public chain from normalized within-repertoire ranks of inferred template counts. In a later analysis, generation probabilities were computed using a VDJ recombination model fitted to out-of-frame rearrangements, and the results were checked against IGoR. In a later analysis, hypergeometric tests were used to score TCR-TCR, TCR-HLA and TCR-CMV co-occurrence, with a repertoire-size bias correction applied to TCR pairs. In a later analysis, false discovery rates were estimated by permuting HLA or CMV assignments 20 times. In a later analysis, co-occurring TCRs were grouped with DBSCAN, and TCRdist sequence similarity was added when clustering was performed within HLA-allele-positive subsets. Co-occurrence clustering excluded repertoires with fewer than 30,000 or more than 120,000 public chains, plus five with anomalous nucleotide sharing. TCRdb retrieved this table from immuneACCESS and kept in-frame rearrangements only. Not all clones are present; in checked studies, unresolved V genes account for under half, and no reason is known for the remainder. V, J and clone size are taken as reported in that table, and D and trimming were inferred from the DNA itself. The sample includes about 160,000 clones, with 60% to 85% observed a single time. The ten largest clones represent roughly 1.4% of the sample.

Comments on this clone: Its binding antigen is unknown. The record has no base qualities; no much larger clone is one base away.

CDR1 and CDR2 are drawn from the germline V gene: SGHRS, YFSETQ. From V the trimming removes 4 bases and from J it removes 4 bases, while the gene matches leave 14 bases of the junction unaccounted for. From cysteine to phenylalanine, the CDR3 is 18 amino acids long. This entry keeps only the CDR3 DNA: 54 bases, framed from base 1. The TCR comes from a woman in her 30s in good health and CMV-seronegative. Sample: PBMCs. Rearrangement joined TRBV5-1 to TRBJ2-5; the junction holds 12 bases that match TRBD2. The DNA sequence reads TGCGCCAGCAGCGGCGCTAGCGGGGGGGTCGACGGTGGAGAGACCCAGTACTTC. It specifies CASSGASGGVDGGETQYF.